Following are 7 T cell receptor beta chains from one sample sequenced in a study of response to subunit inactivated influenza vaccine. TCRdb reanalysed the RT-PCR reads using MiXCR and keeps one entry per CDR3 protein. The sample carries roughly 650,000 distinct CDR3 sequences, less than 15% recorded once. Here the sequenced sample was PBMCs from blood, taken around 14 days before vaccination. Receptor source: a man aged 45-60 years who received an inactivated influenza vaccine.

This clonotype occurred many times. The rearrangement joins TRBV7-4 to TRBJ2-3, with D unresolved. The germline CDR1 and CDR2 sequences are SGHVT and SQSDAQ. V lost 1 base and J lost 5, with 10 bases in between. This CDR3 contains 14 residues. The CDR3 protein is CASSLGWTLDTQYF. For the CDR3, the DNA is TGTGCCAGCAGCTTAGGCTGGACGTTAGATACGCAGTATTTT.

The rearrangement joins TRBV29-1 to TRBJ1-2, with D hard to call. Between the trimmed V and J ends, which lost 2 bases and 4 bases, there was a span of 11 bases. This CDR3 contains 13 residues. Germline loops: CDR1 SQVTM, CDR2 ANQGSEA. CDR3 residues: CSVERQLFYGYTF. The CDR3 nucleotides read TGCAGCGTTGAACGTCAGCTATTCTATGGCTACACCTTC.

The chain carries TRBV9 and TRBJ2-3, with 10 bases that match TRBD2. Germline V lookup: CDR1 SGDLS, CDR2 YYNGEE. The CDR3 length is 14 residues. V shed 0 bases, J shed 5 bases, and the junction held 0 bases outside the gene matches. The CDR3 sequence is CASSVGTSGDTQYF. The CDR3 DNA sequence: TGTGCCAGCAGCGTAGGGACTAGCGGAGATACGCAGTATTTT.

This clonotype occurred a few times. The CDR3 DNA sequence: TGCGCCAGCAGTGGACAGGGGGCCACCACAGATACGCAGTATTTT. Translation: CASSGQGATTDTQYF. V gene TRBV5-1 combines with J gene TRBJ2-3; 11 positions agree with TRBD1. The V and J ends lost 5 bases and 2 bases, in that order; junction bases with no gene match: 4. There are 15 residues in the CDR3. The germline CDR1 and CDR2 sequences are SGHRS and YFSETQ.

The chain recombines TRBV28 with TRBJ2-2; TRBD2 matches at 9 bases. Germline V gene sequence: CDR1 MDHEN, CDR2 SYDVKM. This CDR3 comprises 16 residues. The V and J ends lost 7 bases and 4 bases, in that order; junction bases with no gene match: 10. The CDR3 protein is CASTPGAGGRTGELFF. CDR3 DNA: TGTGCCAGCACCCCAGGGGCGGGGGGGCGCACCGGGGAGCTGTTTTTT.

This clonotype has a handful of counts. The gene calls are TRBV29-1 and TRBJ2-2, with D possibly matching TRBD2 (5 bases). This CDR3 spans 14 amino acids. The germline V gene has CDR1 SQVTM and CDR2 ANQGSEA. The V and J ends lost 7 bases and 1 base respectively, with 13 bases between them. The CDR3 DNA reads as TGCAGCGGGTCAGTAGGAGGGAACACCGGGGAGCTGTTTTTT. This encodes CSGSVGGNTGELFF.

Only a few counts were recorded for this clonotype. The chain uses TRBV20-1 and TRBJ1-1; no clear D gene. Germline CDR1 DFQATT, CDR2 SNEGSKA (reference sequence). The CDR3 loop spans 13 amino acids. Trimming took off 5 bases at V and 10 bases at J, with 20 bases between the two ends. The CDR3, as DNA: TGCAGTGCTCGTAGGTCCGCCATGTACGGAGCTTTCTTT. It encodes CSARRSAMYGAFF.